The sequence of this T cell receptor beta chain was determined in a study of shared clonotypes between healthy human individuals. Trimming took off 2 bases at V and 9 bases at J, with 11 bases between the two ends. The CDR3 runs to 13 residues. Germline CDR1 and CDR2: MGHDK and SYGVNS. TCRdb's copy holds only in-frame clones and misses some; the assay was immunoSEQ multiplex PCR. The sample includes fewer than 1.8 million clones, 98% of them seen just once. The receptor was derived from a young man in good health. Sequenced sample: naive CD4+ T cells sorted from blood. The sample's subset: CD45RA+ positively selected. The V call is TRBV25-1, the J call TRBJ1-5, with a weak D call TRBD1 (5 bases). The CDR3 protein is CASSELPGGPQHF. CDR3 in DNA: TGTGCCAGCAGTGAACTTCCCGGGGGGCCCCAGCATTTT. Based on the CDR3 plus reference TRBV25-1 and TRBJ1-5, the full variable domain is EADIYQTPRYLVIGTGKKITLECSQTMGHDKMYWYQQDPGMELHLIHYSYGVNSTEKGDLSSESTVSRIRTEHFPLTLESARPSHTSQYLCASSELPGGPQHFGDGTRLSIL.